This paragraph reports one T cell receptor (beta chain). These data originate in a study of blood T cell repertoires in COVID-19. Study at large: Material from acute and convalescent COVID-19 was sourced from the United States, Italy and Spain. PBMCs, B-cell-depleted T cells, or T cells provided the cDNA or gDNA that made up the material.

Looked up from germline, CDR1 is MDHEN and CDR2 is SYDVKM. The CDR3 totals 17 residues. V lost 2 bases and J 1 base, leaving 18 bases between the germline ends. This table comes from immunoSEQ multiplex PCR, and its TCRdb copy is limited to in-frame clones, with some not included. Among around 300,000 clones listed, 80% to 90% were seen once. The sequencing sample was made of peripheral blood. The V and J genes are TRBV28 and TRBJ2-7; possible D gene TRBD1, 6 bases. This TCR was recovered from a woman aged 25 to 39 with active or convalescent COVID-19. The CDR3 sequence is CASSLPRKGDPSYEQYF. In DNA form, the CDR3 reads TGTGCCAGCAGTTTACCACGTAAGGGGGACCCATCCTACGAGCAGTACTTC.